The rows below give T cell receptor beta chains drawn from one sample of a study of blood T cell repertoires in COVID-19. TCRdb keeps only in-frame clones here, not all; method: immunoSEQ multiplex PCR. Among about 40,000 clones listed, 90% to 95% were seen once. The sequenced sample consisted of peripheral blood. The source of these receptors is a woman aged 30 to 39 in a cohort sampled during active COVID-19. Each CDR3 is given with its conserved first and last residue. The D gene is left open where the match is weak. Only some rows state a clone size, as once, few, many or a class for expanded clones.

-	TRBJ1-1	TRBD1	TRBV5-1	CASSSRQGANTEAFF	TGCGCCAGCAGCTCGCGACAGGGTGCGAACACTGAAGCTTTCTTT
-	TRBJ2-7	TRBD2	TRBV6-1	CASSEITGGYEQYF	TGTGCCAGCAGTGAAATAACGGGGGGCTACGAGCAGTACTTC
-	TRBJ2-7	-	TRBV19	CASRDSLYEQYF	TGTGCCAGTAGGGACAGTCTCTACGAGCAGTACTTC
-	TRBJ1-5	-	TRBV9	CASSPGGYSNQPQHF	TGTGCCAGCAGCCCGGGGGGATATAGCAATCAGCCCCAGCATTTT
-	TRBJ2-1	-	TRBV6-2/TRBV6-3	CASSYSSGYNEQFF	TGTGCCAGCAGTTACTCTAGCGGCTACAATGAGCAGTTCTTC
-	TRBJ2-2	TRBD2	TRBV6-6	CASSPAGWLAGDWVGELFF	TGTGCCAGCAGTCCGGCAGGCTGGCTAGCGGGAGATTGGGTCGGGGAGCTGTTTTTT
-	TRBJ1-2	-	TRBV6-2/TRBV6-3	CASSISTSYGYTF	TGTGCCAGCAGTATTAGTACCTCCTATGGCTACACCTTC
-	TRBJ2-1	TRBD2	TRBV3-1/TRBV3-2	CASSHLSGLGSYNEQFF	TGTGCCAGCAGCCATCTTAGCGGGTTAGGATCCTACAATGAGCAGTTCTTC
-	TRBJ2-7	-	TRBV6-2/TRBV6-3	CASSPSGHLYEQYF	TGTGCCAGCAGTCCATCGGGACACCTTTACGAGCAGTACTTC
-	TRBJ1-3	-	TRBV3-1/TRBV3-2	CASSLPTVSGNTIYF	TGTGCCAGCAGCCTACCTACAGTCTCTGGAAACACCATATATTTT
-	TRBJ2-1	TRBD2	TRBV24-1	CATSDWDYPGLGPYNEQFF	TGTGCCACCAGTGATTGGGACTACCCCGGACTAGGTCCCTACAATGAGCAGTTCTTC
once	TRBJ1-4	TRBD1	TRBV29-1	CSVRQGSGNEKLFF	TGCAGCGTAAGACAGGGCTCGGGTAATGAAAAACTGTTTTTT
once	TRBJ2-1	TRBD1	TRBV9	CASSQRTGGYNEQFF	TGTGCCAGCAGCCAACGGACAGGGGGCTACAATGAGCAGTTCTTC
once	TRBJ2-1	TRBD2	TRBV7-3	CASSLSKREGRGEQFF	TGTGCCAGCAGCTTAAGTAAGCGGGAGGGCCGGGGTGAGCAGTTCTTC
-	TRBJ2-1	-	TRBV5-8	CASSLGLVGYNEQFF	TGTGCCAGCAGCTTGGGACTGGTCGGTTACAATGAGCAGTTCTTC
-	TRBJ2-3	-	TRBV5-1	CASSFRTVGAPDTQYF	TGCGCCAGCAGCTTCCGGACAGTGGGGGCCCCAGATACGCAGTATTTT
-	TRBJ1-2	-	TRBV12-3/TRBV12-4	CASSLTGYGYTF	TGTGCCAGCAGCCTTACAGGCTATGGCTACACCTTC
-	TRBJ2-1	-	TRBV5-1	CASSSTAANEQFF	TGCGCCAGCAGCTCAACAGCGGCAAATGAGCAGTTCTTC
-	TRBJ2-7	-	TRBV5-6	CASSLIGDNSHF	TGTGCCAGCAGCCTCATAGGGGACAATTCCCACTTC